The 27 T cell receptor beta chains given below trace back to one sample, sequenced in a study of blood T cell repertoires in COVID-19. Generated by immunoSEQ multiplex PCR, the TCRdb table keeps only in-frame clones and is missing some. The sample lists nearly 25,000 clones, approximately 80% occurring once. Sequenced sample: peripheral blood. These TCRs come from a man in his sixties or seventies with acute or convalescent COVID-19.

J is TRBJ1-6 and V is TRBV3-1 (or the pseudogene TRBV3-2); 8 nucleotides line up with TRBD1. Germline lookup yields CDR1 LGHDT and CDR2 YNNKEL (reference sequence). The CDR3 runs to 15 residues. V lost 2 bases and J lost 6; bases outside the gene matches: 3. The CDR3 DNA reads TGTGCCAGCAGCCAAACAGGGGGGACTAATTCACCCCTCCACTTT. It translates to CASSQTGGTNSPLHF.

The rearrangement links TRBV7-9 to TRBJ2-3; 8 positions match TRBD1. Germline trimming cut 2 bases from V and 0 bases from J; bases unmatched to any gene: 7. Germline V gene sequence: CDR1 SEHNR, CDR2 FQNEAQ (reference sequence). The CDR3 covers 17 residues. This CDR3 is CASSLQGAGLSTDTQYF. Here the CDR3 DNA reads TGTGCCAGCAGCTTACAGGGGGCAGGCCTTAGCACAGATACGCAGTATTTT.

This clone was recorded once. The rearrangement links TRBV30 to TRBJ1-1; D gene unclear. The V gene lost 3 bases and the J gene lost 11 bases, with 13 bases spanning the gap. Germline V gene sequence: CDR1 GTSNPN, CDR2 SVGIG (reference sequence). There are 11 residues in the CDR3. The DNA for the CDR3 is TGTGCCTGGAGGGAACCAGGAGGGGCTTTCTTT. Its translation is CAWREPGGAFF.

The J gene is TRBJ2-5, the V gene TRBV4-3, with TRBD2 matching over 12 bases. With V trimmed by 1 base and J by 3 bases, 0 bases remained unmatched. The CDR3 contains 15 residues. Germline CDR1 is LGHNA and CDR2 is YSLEER. Here the CDR3 DNA reads TGCGCCAGCAGCCAAGGGACTAGCGGGAAAGAGACCCAGTACTTC. Translated: CASSQGTSGKETQYF.

V usage is TRBV9 and J usage is TRBJ1-5; D is undetermined. The germline V gene has CDR1 SGDLS and CDR2 YYNGEE. The length of the CDR3 is 13 residues. The germline V and J ends were trimmed by 3 bases and 0 bases, with 4 bases remaining between them. Written as DNA, the CDR3 is TGTGCCAGCAGCGGAGATAGCAATCAGCCCCAGCATTTT. Translated, it gives CASSGDSNQPQHF.

The rearrangement uses TRBV6-5 and TRBJ1-3; weak D call: TRBD1 (5 bases). V dropped 0 bases and J dropped 1 base, with 10 bases sitting between them. Germline V gene lookup returns CDR1 MNHEY and CDR2 SVGAGI. The CDR3 totals 16 residues. CDR3 amino acids: CASSYSSAGSGNTIYF. The CDR3 nucleotides are TGTGCCAGCAGTTACTCGTCAGCAGGGTCTGGAAACACCATATATTTT.

This sequence joins TRBV6-5 and TRBJ2-1; no clear D gene. The CDR3 is 13 amino acids. V was pared by 4 bases and J by 10 bases, with 14 bases between. Germline lookup yields CDR1 MNHEY and CDR2 SVGAGI. DNA of the CDR3: TGTGCCAGCAGTTCTACGGGTCAATGGGAGCAGTTCTTC. Protein: CASSSTGQWEQFF.

This chain's CDR3 is CASSTPGGAGEKLFF. As DNA, the CDR3 is TGTGCCAGTAGTACGCCAGGGGGCGCGGGTGAAAAACTGTTTTTT. The V gene is TRBV19, the J gene TRBJ1-4; 8 bases align to TRBD1. CDR1 is LNHDA and CDR2 is SQIVND in the germline V gene (reference sequence). There are 15 residues in the CDR3. The V segment lost 4 bases and the J segment 7 bases; nucleotides outside the gene matches: 8.

The chain links TRBV30 to TRBJ1-4, with D possibly matching TRBD1 (5 bases). Trimming removed 3 bases from V and 7 bases from J, with 9 bases in between. The germline CDR1 and CDR2 sequences are GTSNPN and SVGIG (reference sequence). The CDR3 spans 12 residues. The CDR3 spells CAWRGVGEKLFF. Written as DNA, the CDR3 is TGTGCCTGGAGAGGGGTTGGTGAAAAACTGTTTTTT.

The chain employs TRBV6-5 and TRBJ1-5; a weak D match, TRBD1 (6 bases). Between the trimmed V and J ends, which lost 4 bases and 7 bases, there was a span of 17 bases. CDR1 and CDR2 (germline): MNHEY, SVGAGI. This CDR3 has 15 residues. CDR3 nucleotides: TGTGCCAGCAGTTCCTCGGGGGGGAGGGGGCAGCCCCAGCATTTT. Translated: CASSSSGGRGQPQHF.

V is TRBV20-1 and J is TRBJ1-5, with D possibly matching TRBD1 (6 bases). CDR3 size: 15 residues. The germline gives CDR1 DFQATT, CDR2 SNEGSKA (reference sequence). V lost 3 bases and J lost 4, with 16 bases in between. This CDR3 reads CSASPIRDKNQPQHF. Written as DNA, the CDR3 is TGCAGTGCTAGTCCGATCCGGGACAAAAATCAGCCCCAGCATTTT.

The genes are TRBV5-1 and TRBJ2-5, with TRBD2 matching over 8 bases. The germline V gene encodes CDR1 SGHRS and CDR2 YFSETQ. V was clipped by 4 bases and J by 6 bases; unmatched bases: 8. The CDR3 spans 14 residues. CDR3 nucleotide sequence: TGCGCCAGCAGCACAAGCGGGAGTGAAAAGACCCAGTACTTC. Its protein is CASSTSGSEKTQYF.

Here the CDR3 DNA reads TGCAGTGCTAGTAATCGGGGTGGGAACACTGAAGCTTTCTTT. Translating it yields CSASNRGGNTEAFF. The rearrangement joins TRBV20-1 to TRBJ1-1; D unresolved. V was pared by 3 bases and J by 1 base, with 12 bases between. The germline gives CDR1 DFQATT, CDR2 SNEGSKA (reference sequence). There are 14 residues in the CDR3.

This clone was seen only once. The chain carries TRBV7-9 and TRBJ2-1; the D gene is possibly TRBD1 (5 bases). The CDR3 loop spans 13 amino acids. V dropped 3 bases and J dropped 8 bases, with 11 bases sitting between them. Germline values: CDR1 SEHNR, CDR2 FQNEAQ (reference sequence). The CDR3 region has the DNA TGTGCCAGCAGCTTGTCTGGGGCCGATGAGCAGTTCTTC. Encoded protein: CASSLSGADEQFF.

The V gene is TRBV7-6, the J gene TRBJ1-1; no definite D call. Trimming left V 4 bases short and J 3 bases short, with 15 bases between. CDR1 and CDR2 (germline): SGHVS, FNYEAQ. The CDR3 totals 15 residues. In DNA form, the CDR3 reads TGTGCCAGCAGCTCCCATCGAGGGTTGGACACTGAAGCTTTCTTT. Its translation: CASSSHRGLDTEAFF.

This clone has more than one count but fewer than ten. The chain couples TRBV9 to TRBJ1-2; no definite D call. Germline loops: CDR1 SGDLS, CDR2 YYNGEE. Trimming removed 0 bases from V and 5 bases from J, with 14 bases in between. The CDR3 consists of 15 residues. Here the CDR3 DNA reads TGTGCCAGCAGCGTAGATATGGCAGGAGGGTATGGCTACACCTTC. This sequence encodes CASSVDMAGGYGYTF. Supplemented by reference TRBV9 and TRBJ1-2, the full variable domain reads DSGVTQTPKHLITATGQRVTLRCSPRSGDLSVYWYQQSLDQGLQFLIQYYNGEERAKGNILERFSAQQFPDLHSELNLSSLELGDSALYFCASSVDMAGGYGYTFGSGTRLTVV.

The V gene is TRBV5-1, the J gene TRBJ2-1; perhaps TRBD2 as D (5 bases). Germline assignment: CDR1 SGHRS and CDR2 YFSETQ. V dropped 4 bases and J dropped 10 bases, with 9 bases sitting between them. This CDR3 is built from 11 residues. CDR3 nucleotide sequence: TGCGCCAGCAGCCTTGAGGGAGAGCAGTTCTTC. It codes for CASSLEGEQFF. The variable domain in full, with the rest retrieved from reference TRBV5-1 and TRBJ2-1, is KAGVTQTPRYLIKTRGQQVTLSCSPISGHRSVSWYQQTPGQGLQFLFEYFSETQRNKGNFPGRFSGRQFSNSRSEMNVSTLELGDSALYLCASSLEGEQFFGPGTRLTVL.

The chain combines TRBV2 with TRBJ1-5; D may be TRBD1 (5 bases). The CDR3 runs 13 residues. V shed 7 bases and J shed 7 bases, with 14 bases lying between them. Germline loops: CDR1 SNHLY, CDR2 FYNNEI. CDR3 nucleotide sequence: TGTGCCAGCAAAGTACAGGTCGGACAGCCCCAGCATTTT. Protein sequence: CASKVQVGQPQHF.

The V gene is TRBV12-5, the J gene TRBJ2-7; 9 bases line up with TRBD1. The CDR3 totals 14 residues. The trim removed 5 bases at V and 2 bases at J, leaving 4 bases unmatched. From germline, CDR1 is LGHNT and CDR2 FRNRAP. CDR3 protein: CASGKGQGTYEQYF. CDR3 coding DNA: TGTGCTAGTGGTAAGGGACAGGGTACCTACGAGCAGTACTTC.

The chain employs TRBV7-9 and TRBJ1-3; D is possibly TRBD1 (5 bases). In germline, CDR1 is SEHNR, CDR2 FQNEAQ (reference sequence). V was clipped by 11 bases and J by 6 bases, with 20 bases between them. This CDR3 is 14 amino acids long. Here the CDR3 reads CAGQSGGQKNTIYF. For the CDR3, the DNA is TGTGCCGGTCAGAGCGGGGGTCAAAAAAACACCATATATTTT.

This chain uses TRBV11-3 with TRBJ2-3, with 7 bases that match TRBD1. The CDR3 consists of 16 residues. The germline V gene encodes CDR1 SGHNT and CDR2 YENEEA. Trimming took 1 base from V and 3 from J; bases not matched to a gene: 7. CDR3 sequence: CASSLGFTGVTDTQYF. CDR3 nucleotides: TGTGCCAGCAGCTTAGGATTCACAGGGGTGACAGATACGCAGTATTTT.

The chain has TRBV30 and TRBJ2-7; maybe TRBD1 (5 bases). Germline CDR1 reads GTSNPN; CDR2 reads SVGIG (reference sequence). V was cut by 1 base and J by 4 bases, with 11 bases left in between. The CDR3 is made up of 13 amino acids. CDR3 region: CAWSGRDSYEQYF. Written as DNA, the CDR3 is TGTGCCTGGAGTGGACGCGACAGTTACGAGCAGTACTTC. Combining the CDR3 with reference TRBV30 and TRBJ2-7 gives the whole variable domain SQTIHQWPATLVQPVGSPLSLECTVEGTSNPNLYWYRQAAGRGLQLLFYSVGIGQISSEVPQNLSASRPQDRQFILSSKKLLLSDSGFYLCAWSGRDSYEQYFGPGTRLTVT.

This rearrangement joins TRBV7-2 to TRBJ2-3; the D gene is possibly TRBD2 (5 bases). CDR1 SGHTA and CDR2 FQGNSA come from the germline V gene. The CDR3 runs 14 residues. Trimming cost V 5 bases and J 1 base, with 10 bases left between them. The CDR3 loop reads CASSRRTGTDTQYF. The CDR3 region has the DNA TGTGCCAGCAGCCGTCGGACTGGCACAGATACGCAGTATTTT.

V is TRBV2 and J is TRBJ2-1, with a tentative D call TRBD2 (6 bases). Per germline, CDR1 SNHLY and CDR2 FYNNEI. Trimming stripped 8 bases from V and 0 bases from J, with 14 bases between. This CDR3 has 15 residues. Here the CDR3 reads CASYRTGSSYNEQFF. CDR3 nucleotides: TGTGCCAGCTACCGGACCGGGAGCTCCTACAATGAGCAGTTCTTC.

V gene TRBV7-2 combines with J gene TRBJ2-5, with unresolved D. The germline V gene encodes CDR1 SGHTA and CDR2 FQGNSA. This CDR3 has 13 amino acids. V lost 5 bases to trimming and J lost 2 bases, with 9 bases between them. As DNA, the CDR3 is TGTGCCAGCAGCCAGAGGCAGCAAGAGACCCAGTACTTC. Encoded protein: CASSQRQQETQYF.

V and J are TRBV6-5 and TRBJ1-2, with TRBD1 matching over 8 bases. The V gene end was trimmed by 6 bases and the J gene end by 5 bases; junction bases not matched to a gene: 11. The CDR3 loop spans 15 amino acids. Per the germline V gene, CDR1 is MNHEY and CDR2 is SVGAGI. The CDR3 spells CASSRQGRMGYGYTF. CDR3 sequence (DNA): TGTGCCAGCAGCCGACAGGGGAGGATGGGTTATGGCTACACCTTC.

The chain is built from TRBV5-6 and TRBJ1-2; TRBD1 might be the D (5 bases). Germline V lookup: CDR1 SGHDT, CDR2 YYEEEE. The CDR3 extends over 16 amino acids. The V gene lost 0 bases and the J gene lost 3 bases, with 15 bases spanning the gap. The CDR3 sequence is CASSLGSGTGDYGYTF. In DNA form, the CDR3 reads TGTGCCAGCAGCTTGGGATCCGGGACGGGGGACTATGGCTACACCTTC. Complete variable domain (other parts from reference TRBV5-6 and TRBJ1-2): DAGVTQSPTHLIKTRGQQVTLRCSPKSGHDTVSWYQQALGQGPQFIFQYYEEEERQRGNFPDRFSGHQFPNYSSELNVNALLLGDSALYLCASSLGSGTGDYGYTFGSGTRLTVV.